A selection of T cell receptor beta chains follows, all from one sample in a study of T cell repertoires in cytomegalovirus infection. TCRdb reprocessed the reads via MiXCR and lists one record per CDR3 protein. This sample has 510,000 or so distinct CDR3 sequences, with more than 20% found just once. Sequenced: PBMCs. These receptors were collected from a human donor in good health (CMV status not recorded). Some clones in this sample may be carry-over from other donors' samples. CDR3s include the opening cysteine and the closing phenylalanine or tryptophan. The order of the fields is clone size, V gene, J gene, D gene, CDR3 protein, CDR3 DNA. The D gene is left open where the match is weak. Clone size is shown for a subset of rows, as once, few, many or a class of expanded clone.

clone size: NA; V gene: TRBV5-5; J gene: TRBJ2-2; D gene: TRBD2; CDR3 protein: CASSLALAGASTGELFF; CDR3 DNA: TGTGCCAGCAGCTTGGCCCTAGCGGGGGCGAGCACCGGGGAGCTGTTTTTT
clone size: NA; V gene: TRBV3-1; J gene: TRBJ2-7; D gene: TRBD2; CDR3 protein: CASSQASGRGYEQYF; CDR3 DNA: TGTGCCAGCAGCCAAGCAAGCGGGAGGGGTTACGAGCAGTACTTC
clone size: many; V gene: TRBV7-2; J gene: TRBJ2-3; D gene: NA; CDR3 protein: CASSLNGMESTQYF; CDR3 DNA: TGTGCCAGCAGCTTAAACGGAATGGAAAGCACGCAGTATTTT
clone size: few; V gene: TRBV4-3; J gene: TRBJ2-1; D gene: TRBD2; CDR3 protein: CASSQVLRLAGGNEQFF; CDR3 DNA: TGCGCCAGCAGCCAAGTTCTCCGACTAGCGGGAGGCAATGAGCAGTTCTTC
clone size: NA; V gene: TRBV12-3/TRBV12-4; J gene: TRBJ2-5; D gene: NA; CDR3 protein: CASSIRGSAWETQYF; CDR3 DNA: TGTGCCAGCAGTATCCGGGGAAGCGCCTGGGAGACCCAGTACTTC
clone size: many; V gene: TRBV15; J gene: TRBJ1-4; D gene: NA; CDR3 protein: CATSRDSIRRGNEKLFF; CDR3 DNA: TGTGCCACCAGCAGAGATTCAATTCGCAGGGGAAATGAAAAACTGTTTTTT
clone size: few; V gene: TRBV12-5; J gene: TRBJ2-1; D gene: NA; CDR3 protein: CASGTGGGNNEQFF; CDR3 DNA: TGTGCTAGTGGTACAGGCGGCGGGAACAATGAGCAGTTCTTC
clone size: NA; V gene: TRBV9; J gene: TRBJ2-1; D gene: TRBD2; CDR3 protein: CASSVVASGYNEQFF; CDR3 DNA: TGTGCCAGCAGCGTAGTGGCTAGCGGCTACAATGAGCAGTTCTTC
clone size: NA; V gene: TRBV4-1; J gene: TRBJ2-7; D gene: NA; CDR3 protein: CASSQGTVYEQYF; CDR3 DNA: TGCGCCAGCAGCCAAGGGACAGTCTACGAGCAGTACTTC
clone size: many; V gene: TRBV7-2; J gene: TRBJ2-1; D gene: TRBD2; CDR3 protein: CASSPLSGLAGNEQFF; CDR3 DNA: TGTGCCAGCAGCCCATTATCGGGACTAGCGGGCAATGAGCAGTTCTTC
clone size: many; V gene: TRBV28; J gene: TRBJ1-5; D gene: TRBD1; CDR3 protein: CASRPGTGPQPQHF; CDR3 DNA: TGTGCCAGCAGACCTGGGACAGGGCCTCAGCCCCAGCATTTT
clone size: NA; V gene: TRBV6-2/TRBV6-3; J gene: TRBJ1-2; D gene: NA; CDR3 protein: CASSYNMGYTF; CDR3 DNA: TGTGCCAGCAGTTACAATATGGGCTACACCTTC
clone size: NA; V gene: TRBV19; J gene: TRBJ2-4; D gene: TRBD2; CDR3 protein: CASSSPTSGRNIQYF; CDR3 DNA: TGTGCCAGTAGTTCCCCCACTAGCGGGAGAAACATTCAGTACTTC
clone size: NA; V gene: TRBV4-1; J gene: TRBJ2-7; D gene: TRBD1; CDR3 protein: CASSQDVQGALYEQYF; CDR3 DNA: TGCGCCAGCAGCCAAGACGTACAGGGGGCTTTGTACGAGCAGTACTTC
clone size: few; V gene: TRBV28; J gene: TRBJ1-1; D gene: NA; CDR3 protein: CASSLGGGSRAEAFF; CDR3 DNA: TGTGCCAGCAGTTTAGGCGGAGGGTCTAGGGCTGAAGCTTTCTTT
clone size: many; V gene: TRBV12-3/TRBV12-4; J gene: TRBJ2-7; D gene: NA; CDR3 protein: CASSLGGTATYEQYF; CDR3 DNA: TGTGCCAGCAGTCTGGGCGGGACAGCGACCTACGAGCAGTACTTC
clone size: NA; V gene: TRBV19; J gene: TRBJ2-2; D gene: NA; CDR3 protein: CASSIGRGVLNTGELFF; CDR3 DNA: TGTGCCAGTAGTATAGGCAGGGGGGTCCTTAACACCGGGGAGCTGTTTTTT
clone size: NA; V gene: TRBV29-1; J gene: TRBJ2-1; D gene: NA; CDR3 protein: CSVSGGSYNEQFF; CDR3 DNA: TGCAGCGTTTCTGGCGGCTCCTACAATGAGCAGTTCTTC
clone size: few; V gene: TRBV18; J gene: TRBJ2-5; D gene: TRBD1; CDR3 protein: CASSSRDSSGETQYF; CDR3 DNA: TGTGCCAGCTCATCACGGGACAGCTCCGGAGAGACCCAGTACTTC
clone size: few; V gene: TRBV28; J gene: TRBJ2-7; D gene: NA; CDR3 protein: CASSLVGPIGGIEQYF; CDR3 DNA: TGTGCCAGCAGTTTAGTCGGCCCGATAGGGGGGATCGAGCAGTACTTC
clone size: NA; V gene: TRBV7-9; J gene: TRBJ2-1; D gene: TRBD2; CDR3 protein: CASSSTVGLASYNEQFF; CDR3 DNA: TGTGCCAGCAGCTCAACCGTGGGACTAGCGTCCTACAATGAGCAGTTCTTC
clone size: NA; V gene: TRBV28; J gene: TRBJ1-2; D gene: TRBD1; CDR3 protein: CASLGDRGLTGYTF; CDR3 DNA: TGTGCCAGCTTGGGGGACAGGGGGCTAACGGGCTACACCTTC